This T cell receptor beta chain was captured in a study of cytomegalovirus exposure and HLA in healthy donors. Germline values: CDR1 SGHRS, CDR2 YFSETQ. Trimming took 0 bases from V and 7 from J; bases not matched to a gene: 5. The CDR3 is 14 residues long. Both 60 Vbeta primers and 13 Jbeta primers went into the PCR. Using immunoSEQ multiplex PCR, the repertoire was profiled, and TCRdb retains in-frame clones only, with some absent. Seen in this sample are roughly 150,000 clones; the ten most common clones hold around 1.5%. This receptor was obtained from a woman in her forties or fifties in good health and CMV-seronegative. The rearrangement links TRBV5-1 to TRBJ2-7; 9 bases line up with TRBD1. Specimen: PBMCs. The CDR3: CASSLGTGALEQYF. CDR3 bases: TGCGCCAGCAGCTTGGGGACAGGGGCGCTGGAGCAGTACTTC. The whole variable domain, filled in from reference TRBV5-1 and TRBJ2-7, reads KAGVTQTPRYLIKTRGQQVTLSCSPISGHRSVSWYQQTPGQGLQFLFEYFSETQRNKGNFPGRFSGRQFSNSRSEMNVSTLELGDSALYLCASSLGTGALEQYFGPGTRLTVT.